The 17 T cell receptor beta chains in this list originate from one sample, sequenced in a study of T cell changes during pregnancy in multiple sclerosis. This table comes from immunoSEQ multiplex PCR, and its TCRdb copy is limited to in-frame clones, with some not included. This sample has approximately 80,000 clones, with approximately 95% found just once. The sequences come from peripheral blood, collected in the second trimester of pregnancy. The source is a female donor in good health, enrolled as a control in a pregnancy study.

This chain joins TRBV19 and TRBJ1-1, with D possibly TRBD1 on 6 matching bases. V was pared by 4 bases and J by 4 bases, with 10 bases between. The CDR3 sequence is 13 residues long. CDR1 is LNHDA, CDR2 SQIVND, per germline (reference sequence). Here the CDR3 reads CASSTNRATEAFF. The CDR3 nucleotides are TGTGCCAGTAGTACAAACAGGGCCACTGAAGCTTTCTTT.

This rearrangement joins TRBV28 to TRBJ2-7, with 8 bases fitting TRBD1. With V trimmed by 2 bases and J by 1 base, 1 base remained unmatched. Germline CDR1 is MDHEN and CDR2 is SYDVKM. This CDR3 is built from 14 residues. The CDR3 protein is CASSLGTGSYEQYF. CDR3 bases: TGTGCCAGCAGTTTAGGGACAGGATCCTACGAGCAGTACTTC. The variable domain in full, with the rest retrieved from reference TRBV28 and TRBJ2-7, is DVKVTQSSRYLVKRTGEKVFLECVQDMDHENMFWYRQDPGLGLRLIYFSYDVKMKEKGDIPEGYSVSREKKERFSLILESASTNQTSMYLCASSLGTGSYEQYFGPGTRLTVT.

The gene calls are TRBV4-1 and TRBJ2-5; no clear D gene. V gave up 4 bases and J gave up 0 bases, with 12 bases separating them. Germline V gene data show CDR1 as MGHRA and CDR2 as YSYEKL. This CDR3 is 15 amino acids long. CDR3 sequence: CASSPRESYQETQYF. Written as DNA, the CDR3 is TGCGCCAGCAGCCCCCGAGAGAGCTACCAAGAGACCCAGTACTTC.

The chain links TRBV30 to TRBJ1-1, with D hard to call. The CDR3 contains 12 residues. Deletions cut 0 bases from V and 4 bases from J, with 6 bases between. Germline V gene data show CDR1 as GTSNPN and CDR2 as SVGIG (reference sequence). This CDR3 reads CAWSVRSTEAFF. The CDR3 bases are TGTGCCTGGAGTGTACGGAGCACTGAAGCTTTCTTT. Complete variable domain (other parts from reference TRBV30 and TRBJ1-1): SQTIHQWPATLVQPVGSPLSLECTVEGTSNPNLYWYRQAAGRGLQLLFYSVGIGQISSEVPQNLSASRPQDRQFILSSKKLLLSDSGFYLCAWSVRSTEAFFGQGTRLTVV.

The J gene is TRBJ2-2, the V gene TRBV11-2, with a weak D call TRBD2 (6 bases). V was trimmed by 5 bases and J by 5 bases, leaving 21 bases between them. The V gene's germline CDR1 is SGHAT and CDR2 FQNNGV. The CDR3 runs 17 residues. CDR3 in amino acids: CASSVNRGLPWTGELFF. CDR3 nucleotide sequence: TGTGCCAGCAGCGTTAATAGGGGACTCCCATGGACCGGGGAGCTGTTTTTT.

CDR3 protein: CASSRGQGAYEQYF. The CDR3 DNA reads as TGTGCCAGCAGCCGGGGACAGGGGGCCTACGAGCAGTACTTC. The rearrangement joins TRBV5-8 to TRBJ2-7, with TRBD1 identical over 11 bases. The CDR3 totals 14 residues. CDR1 SGHTS and CDR2 YDEGEE come from the germline V gene. J lost 2 bases, V lost 4 bases, and 2 bases had no gene match.

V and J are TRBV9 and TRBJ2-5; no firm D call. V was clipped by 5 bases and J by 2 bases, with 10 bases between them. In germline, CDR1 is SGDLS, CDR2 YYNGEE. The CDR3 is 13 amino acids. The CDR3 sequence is CASSRQIQETQYF. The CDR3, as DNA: TGTGCCAGCAGTCGACAAATTCAAGAGACCCAGTACTTC.

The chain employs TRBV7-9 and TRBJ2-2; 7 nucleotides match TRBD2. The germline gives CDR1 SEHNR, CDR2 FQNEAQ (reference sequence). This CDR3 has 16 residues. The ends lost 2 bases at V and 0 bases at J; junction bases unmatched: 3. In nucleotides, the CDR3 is TGTGCCAGCAGCTTAAGGGACTACCCGAACACCGGGGAGCTGTTTTTT. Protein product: CASSLRDYPNTGELFF.

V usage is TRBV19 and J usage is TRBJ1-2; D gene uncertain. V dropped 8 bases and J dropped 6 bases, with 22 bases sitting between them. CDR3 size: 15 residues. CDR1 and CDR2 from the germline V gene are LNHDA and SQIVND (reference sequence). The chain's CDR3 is CASSEDWSMVDGYTF. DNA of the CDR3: TGTGCCAGTTCAGAGGATTGGTCTATGGTCGATGGCTACACCTTC.

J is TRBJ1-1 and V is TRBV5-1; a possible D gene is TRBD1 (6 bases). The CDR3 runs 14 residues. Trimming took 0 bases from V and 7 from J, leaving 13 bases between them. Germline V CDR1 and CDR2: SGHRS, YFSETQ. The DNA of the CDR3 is TGCGCCAGCAGCTTGGGCAGGGGAGTGGATGAAGCTTTCTTT. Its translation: CASSLGRGVDEAFF.

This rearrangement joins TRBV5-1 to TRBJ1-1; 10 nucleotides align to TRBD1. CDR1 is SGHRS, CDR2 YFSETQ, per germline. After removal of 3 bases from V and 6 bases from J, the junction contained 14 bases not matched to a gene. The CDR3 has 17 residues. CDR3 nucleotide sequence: TGCGCCAGCAGCTATAAGGGCGACAGGGGGCTATCAGCTGAAGCTTTCTTT. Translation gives CASSYKGDRGLSAEAFF.

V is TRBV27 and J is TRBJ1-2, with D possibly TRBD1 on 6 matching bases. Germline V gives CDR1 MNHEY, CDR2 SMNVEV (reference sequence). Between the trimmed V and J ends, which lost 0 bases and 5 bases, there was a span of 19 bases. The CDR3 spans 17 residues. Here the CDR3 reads CASSLSFWDTEWYGYTF. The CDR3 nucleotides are TGTGCCAGCAGTTTATCGTTCTGGGACACCGAGTGGTATGGCTACACCTTC.

In DNA, the CDR3 is TGCAGCGTTACAGGGTATGAAGAGACCCAGTACTTC. Translated: CSVTGYEETQYF. The chain is built from TRBV29-1 and TRBJ2-5, with D maybe TRBD1 (6 bases). V was cut by 5 bases and J by 3 bases, with 10 bases left in between. Per the germline V gene, CDR1 is SQVTM and CDR2 is ANQGSEA. The CDR3 sequence is 12 residues long.

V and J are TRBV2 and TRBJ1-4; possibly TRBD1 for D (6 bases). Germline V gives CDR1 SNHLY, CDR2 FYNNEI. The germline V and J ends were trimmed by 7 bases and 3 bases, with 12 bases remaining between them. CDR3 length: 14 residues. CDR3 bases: TGTGCCAGCAAACCAGGGGCCCCTAATGAAAAACTGTTTTTT. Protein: CASKPGAPNEKLFF.

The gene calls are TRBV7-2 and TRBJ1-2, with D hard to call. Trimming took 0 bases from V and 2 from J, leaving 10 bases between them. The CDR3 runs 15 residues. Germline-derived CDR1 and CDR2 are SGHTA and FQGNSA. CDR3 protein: CASSLAGAANYGYTF. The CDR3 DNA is TGTGCCAGCAGCTTAGCCGGAGCGGCCAACTATGGCTACACCTTC.

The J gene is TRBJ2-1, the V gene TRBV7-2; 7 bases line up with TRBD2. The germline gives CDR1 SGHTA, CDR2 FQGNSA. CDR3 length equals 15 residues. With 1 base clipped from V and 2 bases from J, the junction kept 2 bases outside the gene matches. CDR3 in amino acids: CASSLVAGAYNEQFF. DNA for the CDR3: TGTGCCAGCAGCTTAGTCGCGGGAGCCTACAATGAGCAGTTCTTC. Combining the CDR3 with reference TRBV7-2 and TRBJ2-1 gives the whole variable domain GAGVSQSPSNKVTEKGKDVELRCDPISGHTALYWYRQSLGQGLEFLIYFQGNSAPDKSGLPSDRFSAERTGGSVSTLTIQRTQQEDSAVYLCASSLVAGAYNEQFFGPGTRLTVL.

CDR3 nucleotides: TGTGCCAGCAGCCGAGAACCGGACACTGAAGCTTTCTTT. Translation gives CASSREPDTEAFF. J is TRBJ1-1 and V is TRBV7-9; no clear D gene. Trimming shortened V by 5 bases and J by 3 bases, and 10 bases separated the two germline ends. Germline V lookup: CDR1 SEHNR, CDR2 FQNEAQ (reference sequence). This CDR3 has 13 amino acids.